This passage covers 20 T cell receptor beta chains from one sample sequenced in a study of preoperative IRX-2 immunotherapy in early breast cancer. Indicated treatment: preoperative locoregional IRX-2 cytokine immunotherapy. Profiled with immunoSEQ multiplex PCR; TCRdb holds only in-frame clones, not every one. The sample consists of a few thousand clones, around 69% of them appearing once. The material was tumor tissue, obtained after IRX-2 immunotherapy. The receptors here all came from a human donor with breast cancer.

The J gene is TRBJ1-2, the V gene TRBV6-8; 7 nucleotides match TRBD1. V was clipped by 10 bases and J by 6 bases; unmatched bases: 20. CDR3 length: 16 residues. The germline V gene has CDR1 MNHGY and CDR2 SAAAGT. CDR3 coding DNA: TGTGCCATCAGCGAGATACAGGGGACCCCACACGATGGCTACACCTTC. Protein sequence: CAISEIQGTPHDGYTF.

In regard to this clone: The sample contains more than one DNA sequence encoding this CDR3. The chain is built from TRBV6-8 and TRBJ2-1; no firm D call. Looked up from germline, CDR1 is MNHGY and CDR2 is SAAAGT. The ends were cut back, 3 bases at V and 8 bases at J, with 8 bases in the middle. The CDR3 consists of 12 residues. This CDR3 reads CASSYFADEQFF. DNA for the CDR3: TGTGCCAGCAGTTATTTCGCGGATGAGCAGTTCTTC.

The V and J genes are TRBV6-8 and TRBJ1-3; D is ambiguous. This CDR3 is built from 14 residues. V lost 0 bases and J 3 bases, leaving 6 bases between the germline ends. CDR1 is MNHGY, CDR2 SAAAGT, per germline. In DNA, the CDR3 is TGTGCCAGCAGTTACTCCAAAGTTGGAAACACCATATATTTT. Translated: CASSYSKVGNTIYF.

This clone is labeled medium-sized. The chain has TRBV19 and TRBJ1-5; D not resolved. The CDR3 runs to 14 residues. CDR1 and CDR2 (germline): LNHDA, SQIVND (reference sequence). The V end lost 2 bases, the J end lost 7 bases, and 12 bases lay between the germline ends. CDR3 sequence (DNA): TGTGCCAGTAGTATAACGTGGAGGGAACAGCCCCAGCATTTT. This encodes CASSITWREQPQHF.

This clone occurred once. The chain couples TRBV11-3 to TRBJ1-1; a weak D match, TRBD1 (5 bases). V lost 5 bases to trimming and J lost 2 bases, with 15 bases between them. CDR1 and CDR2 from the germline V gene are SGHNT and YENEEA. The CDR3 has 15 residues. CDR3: CASSPGGAVNTEAFF. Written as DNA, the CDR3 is TGTGCCAGCAGCCCTGGTGGGGCTGTAAACACTGAAGCTTTCTTT. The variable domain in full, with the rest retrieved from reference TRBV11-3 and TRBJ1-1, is EAGVVQSPRYKIIEKKQPVAFWCNPISGHNTLYWYLQNLGQGPELLIRYENEEAVDDSQLPKDRFSAERLKGVDSTLKIQPAELGDSAVYLCASSPGGAVNTEAFFGQGTRLTVV.

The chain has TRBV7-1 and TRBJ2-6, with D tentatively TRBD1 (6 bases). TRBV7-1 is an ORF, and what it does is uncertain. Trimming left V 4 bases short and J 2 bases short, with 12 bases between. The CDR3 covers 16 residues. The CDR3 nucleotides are TGTGCCAGCAGCTACTCACAGGGCACTGGGGCCAACGTCCTGACTTTC. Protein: CASSYSQGTGANVLTF.

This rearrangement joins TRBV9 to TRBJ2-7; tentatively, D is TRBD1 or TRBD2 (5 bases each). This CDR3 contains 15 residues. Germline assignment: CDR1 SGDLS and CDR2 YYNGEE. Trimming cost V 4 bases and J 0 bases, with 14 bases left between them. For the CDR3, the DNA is TGTGCCAGCAGCCAAGGGGCGGGTCCCTCCTACGAGCAGTACTTC. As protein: CASSQGAGPSYEQYF.

CDR3 sequence reads: CASSPTGGSYTF. In DNA form, the CDR3 reads TGTGCCAGTAGTCCGACAGGGGGAAGCTACACCTTC. The gene calls are TRBV19 and TRBJ1-2; 9 positions agree with TRBD1. The ends lost 5 bases at V and 9 bases at J; junction bases unmatched: 4. Germline V gives CDR1 LNHDA, CDR2 SQIVND (reference sequence). This CDR3 is 12 amino acids long.

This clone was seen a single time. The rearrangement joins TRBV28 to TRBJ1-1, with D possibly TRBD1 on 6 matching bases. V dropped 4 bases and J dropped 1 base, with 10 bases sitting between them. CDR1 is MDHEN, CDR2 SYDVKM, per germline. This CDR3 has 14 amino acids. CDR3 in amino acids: CASSSGGKNTEAFF. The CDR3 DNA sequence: TGTGCCAGCAGTTCCGGGGGCAAGAACACTGAAGCTTTCTTT.

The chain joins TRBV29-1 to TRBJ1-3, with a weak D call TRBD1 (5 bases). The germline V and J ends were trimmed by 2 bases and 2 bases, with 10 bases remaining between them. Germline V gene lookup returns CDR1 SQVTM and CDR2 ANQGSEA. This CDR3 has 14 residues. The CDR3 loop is CSVELGEPGNTIYF. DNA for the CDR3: TGCAGCGTTGAATTAGGGGAACCTGGAAACACCATATATTTT. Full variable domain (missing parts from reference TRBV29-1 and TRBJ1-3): SAVISQKPSRDICQRGTSLTIQCQVDSQVTMMFWYRQQPGQSLTLIATANQGSEATYESGFVIDKFPISRPNLTFSTLTVSNMSPEDSSIYLCSVELGEPGNTIYFGEGSWLTVV.

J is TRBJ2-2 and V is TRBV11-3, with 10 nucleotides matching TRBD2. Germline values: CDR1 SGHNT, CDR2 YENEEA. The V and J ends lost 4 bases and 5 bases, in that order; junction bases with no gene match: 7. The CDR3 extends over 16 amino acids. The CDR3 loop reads CASSSSSGRGTGELFF. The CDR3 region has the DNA TGTGCCAGCAGCTCTTCTAGCGGGAGAGGTACCGGGGAGCTGTTTTTT. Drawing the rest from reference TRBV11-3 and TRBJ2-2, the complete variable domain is EAGVVQSPRYKIIEKKQPVAFWCNPISGHNTLYWYLQNLGQGPELLIRYENEEAVDDSQLPKDRFSAERLKGVDSTLKIQPAELGDSAVYLCASSSSSGRGTGELFFGEGSRLTVL.

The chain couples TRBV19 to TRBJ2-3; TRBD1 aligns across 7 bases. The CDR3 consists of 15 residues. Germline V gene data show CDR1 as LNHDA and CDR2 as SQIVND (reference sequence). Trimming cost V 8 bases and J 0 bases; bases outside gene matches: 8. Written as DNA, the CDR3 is TGTGCCAGTTCCACCGGGACAGTTAGCACAGATACGCAGTATTTT. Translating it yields CASSTGTVSTDTQYF. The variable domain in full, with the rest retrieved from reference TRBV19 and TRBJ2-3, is DGGITQSPKYLFRKEGQNVTLSCEQNLNHDAMYWYRQDPGQGLRLIYYSQIVNDFQKGDIAEGYSVSREKKESFPLTVTSAQKNPTAFYLCASSTGTVSTDTQYFGPGTRLTVL.

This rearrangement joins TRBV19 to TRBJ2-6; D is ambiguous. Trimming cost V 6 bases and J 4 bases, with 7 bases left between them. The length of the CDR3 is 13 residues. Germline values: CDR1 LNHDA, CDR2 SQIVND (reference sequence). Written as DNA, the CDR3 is TGTGCCAGTAGCCAGAGGGGGGCCAACGTCCTGACTTTC. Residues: CASSQRGANVLTF.

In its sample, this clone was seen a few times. The CDR3 region is CASSYSEDRTYEAFF. The CDR3 region has the DNA TGTGCCAGCAGTTACTCCGAGGACAGGACCTATGAAGCTTTCTTT. The chain joins TRBV6-8 to TRBJ1-1; TRBD1 matches 7 bases. The CDR3 loop spans 15 amino acids. Germline CDR1 reads MNHGY; CDR2 reads SAAAGT. After removal of 0 bases from V and 7 bases from J, the junction contained 8 bases not matched to a gene.

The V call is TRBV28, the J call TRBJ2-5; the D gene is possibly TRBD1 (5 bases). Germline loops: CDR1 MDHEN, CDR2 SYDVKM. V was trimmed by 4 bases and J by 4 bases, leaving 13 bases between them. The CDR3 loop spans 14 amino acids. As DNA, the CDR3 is TGTGCCAGCAGTTCAGGGCCTTCACGAGAGACCCAGTACTTC. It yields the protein CASSSGPSRETQYF.

The CDR3 sequence: CASSMSAGGSSYEQYF. DNA of the CDR3: TGTGCCAGTAGTATGTCGGCGGGAGGCTCCTCCTACGAGCAGTACTTC. This chain links TRBV19 with TRBJ2-7; 8 bases map to TRBD2. The CDR3 contains 16 residues. V shed 3 bases, J shed 0 bases, and the junction held 7 bases outside the gene matches. CDR1 LNHDA and CDR2 SQIVND come from the germline V gene (reference sequence).

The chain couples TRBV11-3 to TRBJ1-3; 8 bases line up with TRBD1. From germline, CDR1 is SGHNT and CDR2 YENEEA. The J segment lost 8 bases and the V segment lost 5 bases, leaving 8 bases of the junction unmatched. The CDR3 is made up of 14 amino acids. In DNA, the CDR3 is TGTGCCAGCAGCCTCGACAGGGGATCAGACACCATATATTTT. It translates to CASSLDRGSDTIYF.

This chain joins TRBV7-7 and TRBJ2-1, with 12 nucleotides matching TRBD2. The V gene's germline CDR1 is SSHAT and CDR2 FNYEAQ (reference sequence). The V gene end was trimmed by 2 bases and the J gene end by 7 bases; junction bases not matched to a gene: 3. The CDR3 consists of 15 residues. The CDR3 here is CASSLSSGRGNEQFF. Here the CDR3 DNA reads TGTGCCAGCAGCTTATCTAGCGGGAGGGGGAATGAGCAGTTCTTC. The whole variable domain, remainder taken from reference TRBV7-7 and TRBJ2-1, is GAGVSQSPRYKVTKRGQDVTLRCDPISSHATLYWYQQALGQGPEFLTYFNYEAQPDKSGLPSDRFSAERPEGSISTLTIQRTEQRDSAMYRCASSLSSGRGNEQFFGPGTRLTVL.

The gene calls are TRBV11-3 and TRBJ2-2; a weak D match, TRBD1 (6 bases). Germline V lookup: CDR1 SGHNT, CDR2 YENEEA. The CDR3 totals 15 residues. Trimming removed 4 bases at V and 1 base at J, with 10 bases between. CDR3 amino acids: CASSSGTLNTGELFF. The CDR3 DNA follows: TGTGCCAGCAGCTCCGGGACACTGAACACCGGGGAGCTGTTTTTT.

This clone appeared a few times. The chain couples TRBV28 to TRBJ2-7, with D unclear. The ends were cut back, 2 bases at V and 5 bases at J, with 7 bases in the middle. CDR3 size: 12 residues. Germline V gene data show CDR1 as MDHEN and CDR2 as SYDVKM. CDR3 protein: CASSLNSNEQYF. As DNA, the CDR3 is TGTGCCAGCAGTTTAAATTCGAACGAGCAGTACTTC.